What follows is one T cell receptor (beta chain) and its context. The entry originates in a study of CD8 T cells in Susac syndrome. At the level of the study: When blood was collected, patients with Susac syndrome were therapy-naive, were taking corticosteroids, or were receiving intravenous immunoglobulin alone.

The V gene lost 8 bases and the J gene lost 1 base, with 12 bases spanning the gap. From germline, CDR1 is SNHLY and CDR2 FYNNEI. CDR3 length equals 14 residues. RNA was extracted with the RNeasy kit, and a quantity of 0.5 to 1 ug was reverse transcribed using random hexamers. The amplification used immunoSEQ multiplex PCR on TCR beta CDR3; it spanned 54 Vbeta and 13 Jbeta. TCRdb itself ran the immunoSEQ multiplex PCR reads through MiXCR, one entry per CDR3 protein. The sample has 130,000 to 150,000 distinct CDR3 sequences, 90% to 96% seen once; the top ten hold approximately 0.08%. Specimen: CD4+ T cells from PBMCs. The sequence was obtained from a human donor with Susac syndrome. The chain employs TRBV2 and TRBJ1-5; a weak D match, TRBD1 (5 bases). CDR3 region: CASQGVSSNQPQHF. The CDR3 coding sequence is TGTGCCAGCCAAGGGGTTAGCAGCAATCAGCCCCAGCATTTT.